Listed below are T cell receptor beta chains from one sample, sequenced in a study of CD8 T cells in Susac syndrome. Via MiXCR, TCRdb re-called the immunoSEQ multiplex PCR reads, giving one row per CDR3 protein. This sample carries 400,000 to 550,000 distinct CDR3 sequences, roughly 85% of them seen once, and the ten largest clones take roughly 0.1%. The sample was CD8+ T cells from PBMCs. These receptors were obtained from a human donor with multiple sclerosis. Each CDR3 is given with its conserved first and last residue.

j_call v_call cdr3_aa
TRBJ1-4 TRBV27 CASSSDRDTTNEKLFF
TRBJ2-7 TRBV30 CAWSVGGEQYF
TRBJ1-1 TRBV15 CATSTFNTEAFF
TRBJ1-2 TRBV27 CASSLGQAVYGYTF
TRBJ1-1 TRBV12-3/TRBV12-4 CASSLGTANEAFF
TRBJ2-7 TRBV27 CASSLSGTSGAYEQYF
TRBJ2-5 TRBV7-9 CASSLLVEAGQETQYF
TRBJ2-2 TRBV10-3 CAISESVGPGTGELFF
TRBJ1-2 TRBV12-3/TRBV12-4 CASSLTPNYGYTF
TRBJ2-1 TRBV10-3 CAISELANEQFF
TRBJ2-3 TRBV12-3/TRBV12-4 CASRHDRGGYTDTQYF
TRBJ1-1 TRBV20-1 CSARDIMAVMNTEAFF
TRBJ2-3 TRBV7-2 CASSSASGGRVDTQYF
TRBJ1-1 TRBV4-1 CASSQRAVGHTEAFF
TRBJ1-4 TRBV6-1 CASSFQERGKLFF
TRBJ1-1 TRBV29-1 CSVVGPMNTEAFF
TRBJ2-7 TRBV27 CASSLYPTGAGEQYF
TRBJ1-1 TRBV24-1 CATSDYRTGEAFF
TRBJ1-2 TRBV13 CASSSPGLGYTF
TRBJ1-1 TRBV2 CASNLGGPEAFF
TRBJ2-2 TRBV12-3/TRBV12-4 CASNREGGNTGELFF
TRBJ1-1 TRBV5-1 CASSLLRENTEAFF
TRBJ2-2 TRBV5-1 CASSSAGVLNTGELFF
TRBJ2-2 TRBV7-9 CASSRDGGTNNPGELFF
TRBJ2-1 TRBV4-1 CASSHTSGEDNEQFF
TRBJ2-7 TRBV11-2 CASAMDSFYEQYF
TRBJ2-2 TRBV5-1 CASSLLDANTGELFF
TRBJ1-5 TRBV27 CASSLLGHGSNQPQHF
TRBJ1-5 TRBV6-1 CASRAAPGHRNQPQHF
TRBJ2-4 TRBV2 CASNSGPRIKNIQYF
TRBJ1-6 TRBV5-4 CASSGHSNSQNSPLHF
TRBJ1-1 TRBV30 CAWDTGRGNTEAFF
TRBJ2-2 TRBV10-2 CASRAGTGDTGELFF
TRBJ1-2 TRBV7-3 CAGSLGDGGGYTF
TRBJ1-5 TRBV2 CASSPYWGSQPQHF
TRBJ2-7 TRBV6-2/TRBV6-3 CASTDGPYEQYF
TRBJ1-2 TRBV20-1 CSVNGYTF
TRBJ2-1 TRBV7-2 CASSPSGDSNEQFF
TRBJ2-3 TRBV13 CASSSAGTSGADTQYF
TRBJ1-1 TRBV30 CAWSVDRNTEAFF
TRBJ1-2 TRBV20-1 CSGRGQNPVLGYGYTF
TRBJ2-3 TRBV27 CASSLNDGTDTQYF
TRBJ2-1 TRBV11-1 CASSSLLQGLTSEAIYNEQFF
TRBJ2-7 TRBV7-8 CASSLASAGIYYEQYF
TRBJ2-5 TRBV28 CASSLVGPTIYTQETQYF
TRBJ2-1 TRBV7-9 CASSPPSGRGSYNEQFF
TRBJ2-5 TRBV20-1 CSARIGTSGSRETQYF
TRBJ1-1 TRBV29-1 CSVETAAGNTEAFF
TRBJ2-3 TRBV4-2 CASSQDDPLAGGTDTQYF
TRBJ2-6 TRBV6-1 CASRIQAAGANVLTF
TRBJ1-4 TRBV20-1 CSASSFDREEEKLFF
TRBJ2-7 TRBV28 CASTQSYEQYF
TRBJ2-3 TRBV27 CASSHQSGGGTDTQYF
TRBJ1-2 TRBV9 CASSATGLDGYTF
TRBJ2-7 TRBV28 CASSLSGIYVPYEQYF
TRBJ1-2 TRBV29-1 CSAPGTGPSYGYTF
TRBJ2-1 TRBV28 CASRPATVAGEQFF
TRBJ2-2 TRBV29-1 CSVEGGGGNTGELFF
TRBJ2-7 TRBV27 CASSPWTASYEQYF